The rows below give T cell receptor beta chains drawn from one sample of a study of blood T cells in healthy people across ages. TCRdb redid the calling of the 5' RACE reads with MiXCR, one entry per CDR3 protein. Of hundreds of thousands of distinct CDR3 sequences in the sample, about 25% were seen once. These data were also filed under a second study, of T cells of mothers and their children.

The sequencing input was blood. The receptor set was obtained from a boy between 5 and 17 years old in good health. CDR3s include the opening cysteine and the closing phenylalanine or tryptophan. The D gene is left open where the match is weak. Only some rows state a clone size, as once, few, many or a class for expanded clones.

CDR3nt: TGCGCCAGCAGCCAAGATTGGAGGACCCTCTATGGCTACACCTTC
CDR3aa: CASSQDWRTLYGYTF
d_gene: .
abundance: few
j_gene: TRBJ1-2
v_gene: TRBV4-3

CDR3nt: TGTGCCAGCAGCCGAGAGCCGGGACAGGGGATGATTATCAGTTCACCCCTCCACTTT
CDR3aa: CASSREPGQGMIISSPLHF
d_gene: TRBD1
abundance: .
j_gene: TRBJ1-6
v_gene: TRBV7-9

CDR3nt: TGTGCCAGTGGGGAGCGGAGAAACACCGGGGAGCTGTTTTTT
CDR3aa: CASGERRNTGELFF
d_gene: .
abundance: .
j_gene: TRBJ2-2
v_gene: TRBV27

CDR3nt: TGTGCCAGCAGCTTCCCTACTAGAAACCCAGATACGCAGTATTTT
CDR3aa: CASSFPTRNPDTQYF
d_gene: .
abundance: few
j_gene: TRBJ2-3
v_gene: TRBV5-6

CDR3nt: TGTGCTGTGGCTTGGTACCAGACCGGGGAGCTGTTTTTT
CDR3aa: CAVAWYQTGELFF
d_gene: .
abundance: few
j_gene: TRBJ2-2
v_gene: TRBV7-2

CDR3nt: TGTGCCAGCAGATCAGGGATCTCCTACAATGAGCAGTTCTTC
CDR3aa: CASRSGISYNEQFF
d_gene: .
abundance: once
j_gene: TRBJ2-1
v_gene: TRBV12-3/TRBV12-4

CDR3nt: TGCGCCAGCAGCTGGCGGGCAGAAAATGGCTACACCTTC
CDR3aa: CASSWRAENGYTF
d_gene: .
abundance: .
j_gene: TRBJ1-2
v_gene: TRBV5-1

CDR3nt: TGTGCCAGCAGCCCTACGGGGTCTAGAGAGACCCAGTACTTC
CDR3aa: CASSPTGSRETQYF
d_gene: .
abundance: .
j_gene: TRBJ2-5
v_gene: TRBV7-3

CDR3nt: TGTGCCAGCAGCTTAGCGCCCGCGGGGGGAACAGATACGCAGTATTTT
CDR3aa: CASSLAPAGGTDTQYF
d_gene: TRBD2
abundance: .
j_gene: TRBJ2-3
v_gene: TRBV7-2

CDR3nt: TGTGCCAGCAGCTTAGCGAGGGTTGCCTCTGGAAACACCATATATTTT
CDR3aa: CASSLARVASGNTIYF
d_gene: .
abundance: few
j_gene: TRBJ1-3
v_gene: TRBV7-6

CDR3nt: TGCGCCAGCAGCTTGGGCCCGGGACTAGCGGGGCATTTCTACGAGCAGTACTTC
CDR3aa: CASSLGPGLAGHFYEQYF
d_gene: TRBD2
abundance: .
j_gene: TRBJ2-7
v_gene: TRBV5-1

CDR3nt: TGTGCCAGCAGCCAAGGGGAGATGGGCGGGGAGCTGTTTTTT
CDR3aa: CASSQGEMGGELFF
d_gene: .
abundance: few
j_gene: TRBJ2-2
v_gene: TRBV4-2

CDR3nt: TGTGCCAGCAGCCGACGAGCTGGAGCGGCGGGACCTTCCATTCAGTACTTC
CDR3aa: CASSRRAGAAGPSIQYF
d_gene: .
abundance: few
j_gene: TRBJ2-4
v_gene: TRBV7-2

CDR3nt: TGTGCCAGCAGCTTGGGGACTAGCGGGGGGCAAGCTTTAATGACCTACGAGCAGTACTTC
CDR3aa: CASSLGTSGGQALMTYEQYF
d_gene: TRBD2
abundance: .
j_gene: TRBJ2-7
v_gene: TRBV11-1

CDR3nt: TGCGCCAGCAGCCAAGAATATGAGTACAATGAGCAGTTCTTC
CDR3aa: CASSQEYEYNEQFF
d_gene: .
abundance: .
j_gene: TRBJ2-1
v_gene: TRBV4-3

CDR3nt: TGCGCCAGCAGCTTGTTCAGGGCCACAGATACGCAGTATTTT
CDR3aa: CASSLFRATDTQYF
d_gene: .
abundance: .
j_gene: TRBJ2-3
v_gene: TRBV5-1

CDR3nt: TGTGCCATCAGCTCCGGGACTAGCGGATCCATTGAGCAGTTCTTC
CDR3aa: CAISSGTSGSIEQFF
d_gene: TRBD2
abundance: .
j_gene: TRBJ2-1
v_gene: TRBV10-3

CDR3nt: TGTGCCAGCAGCATAAACCCCGGGACAGGGGCTTCTGGGGCCAACGTCCTGACTTTC
CDR3aa: CASSINPGTGASGANVLTF
d_gene: TRBD1
abundance: .
j_gene: TRBJ2-6
v_gene: TRBV3-1

CDR3nt: TGCGCCAGCAGCGAGGACAGGGCCCCGCTATCGGGCTACACCTTC
CDR3aa: CASSEDRAPLSGYTF
d_gene: TRBD1
abundance: few
j_gene: TRBJ1-2
v_gene: TRBV5-1

CDR3nt: TGTGCCAGCAAACAACAGGGTAGGGACTATGGCTACACCTTC
CDR3aa: CASKQQGRDYGYTF
d_gene: .
abundance: .
j_gene: TRBJ1-2
v_gene: TRBV28

CDR3nt: TGCAGTGCTAGAGATGGCAGGACCCAAGAGACCCAGTACTTC
CDR3aa: CSARDGRTQETQYF
d_gene: .
abundance: many
j_gene: TRBJ2-5
v_gene: TRBV20-1

CDR3nt: TGCAGTGCTAGAGAGGATTTAACCTACAATGAGCAGTTCTTC
CDR3aa: CSAREDLTYNEQFF
d_gene: .
abundance: .
j_gene: TRBJ2-1
v_gene: TRBV20-1

CDR3nt: TGTGCCAGCAGTTTCCCGCGGGAGAGGCATACGCAGTATTTT
CDR3aa: CASSFPRERHTQYF
d_gene: TRBD2
abundance: .
j_gene: TRBJ2-3
v_gene: TRBV12-3/TRBV12-4

CDR3nt: TGTGCCAGCAGTTTATATACAGGGTCATTGAACTTAGCCAAAAACATTCAGTACTTC
CDR3aa: CASSLYTGSLNLAKNIQYF
d_gene: .
abundance: .
j_gene: TRBJ2-4
v_gene: TRBV12-3/TRBV12-4

CDR3nt: TGTGCCAGCAGCCCACACAGGGGGTTC
CDR3aa: CASSPHRGF
d_gene: TRBD1
abundance: .
j_gene: TRBJ2-6
v_gene: TRBV6-5

CDR3nt: TGTGCCAGCTGTTGCGGGTCGTCCTACAATGAGCAGTTCTTC
CDR3aa: CASCCGSSYNEQFF
d_gene: .
abundance: .
j_gene: TRBJ2-1
v_gene: TRBV11-2

CDR3nt: TGTGCCAGCAGCTTACCGCCCCCGGGACTCCAAACAGATACGCAGTATTTT
CDR3aa: CASSLPPPGLQTDTQYF
d_gene: .
abundance: .
j_gene: TRBJ2-3
v_gene: TRBV11-1

CDR3nt: TGCGCCAGCAGCCGAGTAAGAAGGAACACTGAAGCTTTCTTT
CDR3aa: CASSRVRRNTEAFF
d_gene: .
abundance: .
j_gene: TRBJ1-1
v_gene: TRBV4-3

CDR3nt: TGTGCCAGCAGCGCCCGGACAGGGGTTGGCTACACCTTC
CDR3aa: CASSARTGVGYTF
d_gene: TRBD1
abundance: .
j_gene: TRBJ1-2
v_gene: TRBV9

CDR3nt: TGTGCCAGCAGTATGACAGGGACTGGAAACACCATATATTTT
CDR3aa: CASSMTGTGNTIYF
d_gene: TRBD1
abundance: few
j_gene: TRBJ1-3
v_gene: TRBV6-5

CDR3nt: TGCAGCGCCACGTTTGGGTCTGAGACCCAGTACTTC
CDR3aa: CSATFGSETQYF
d_gene: .
abundance: .
j_gene: TRBJ2-5
v_gene: TRBV29-1

CDR3nt: TGTGCCATCAGTGATCCCTACCGGGACGGCTTCTCTGATAAGCAGTACTTC
CDR3aa: CAISDPYRDGFSDKQYF
d_gene: .
abundance: .
j_gene: TRBJ2-7
v_gene: TRBV10-3

CDR3nt: TGTGCCAGCAGCCCAGAACGGGGAGATACGCAGTATTTT
CDR3aa: CASSPERGDTQYF
d_gene: .
abundance: .
j_gene: TRBJ2-3
v_gene: TRBV9

CDR3nt: TGCGCCAGCAGCTCGACGGGGGCGATGAACACTGAAGCTTTCTTT
CDR3aa: CASSSTGAMNTEAFF
d_gene: .
abundance: .
j_gene: TRBJ1-1
v_gene: TRBV5-1

CDR3nt: TGTGCCAGCAGTCCTCGCCCGGGAGGCGTGAGGATCCCAGATACGCAGTATTTT
CDR3aa: CASSPRPGGVRIPDTQYF
d_gene: TRBD2
abundance: .
j_gene: TRBJ2-3
v_gene: TRBV27

CDR3nt: TGTGCCAGCAGCGTAGATGTTCCTAACTATGGCTACACCTTC
CDR3aa: CASSVDVPNYGYTF
d_gene: .
abundance: few
j_gene: TRBJ1-2
v_gene: TRBV9

CDR3nt: TGTGCCAGCAGTTTTTATAGTTACTACGAGCAGTACTTC
CDR3aa: CASSFYSYYEQYF
d_gene: .
abundance: .
j_gene: TRBJ2-7
v_gene: TRBV28

CDR3nt: TGTGCCAGCAGCATTAGGACTAGGCACACCGGGGAGCTGTTTTTT
CDR3aa: CASSIRTRHTGELFF
d_gene: TRBD2
abundance: .
j_gene: TRBJ2-2
v_gene: TRBV7-9

CDR3nt: TGTGCCAGCAGTTACTCGACGACTCCAGCCTACGAGCAGTACTTC
CDR3aa: CASSYSTTPAYEQYF
d_gene: .
abundance: .
j_gene: TRBJ2-7
v_gene: TRBV6-2/TRBV6-3

CDR3nt: TGCAGTGCTAGAAGTAGCAGAACCTACGAGCAGTACTTC
CDR3aa: CSARSSRTYEQYF
d_gene: .
abundance: once
j_gene: TRBJ2-7
v_gene: TRBV20-1

CDR3nt: TGCGCCAGCAGCCTAAACCGGGAATCTAGTGGCTACACCTTC
CDR3aa: CASSLNRESSGYTF
d_gene: .
abundance: few
j_gene: TRBJ1-2
v_gene: TRBV4-1